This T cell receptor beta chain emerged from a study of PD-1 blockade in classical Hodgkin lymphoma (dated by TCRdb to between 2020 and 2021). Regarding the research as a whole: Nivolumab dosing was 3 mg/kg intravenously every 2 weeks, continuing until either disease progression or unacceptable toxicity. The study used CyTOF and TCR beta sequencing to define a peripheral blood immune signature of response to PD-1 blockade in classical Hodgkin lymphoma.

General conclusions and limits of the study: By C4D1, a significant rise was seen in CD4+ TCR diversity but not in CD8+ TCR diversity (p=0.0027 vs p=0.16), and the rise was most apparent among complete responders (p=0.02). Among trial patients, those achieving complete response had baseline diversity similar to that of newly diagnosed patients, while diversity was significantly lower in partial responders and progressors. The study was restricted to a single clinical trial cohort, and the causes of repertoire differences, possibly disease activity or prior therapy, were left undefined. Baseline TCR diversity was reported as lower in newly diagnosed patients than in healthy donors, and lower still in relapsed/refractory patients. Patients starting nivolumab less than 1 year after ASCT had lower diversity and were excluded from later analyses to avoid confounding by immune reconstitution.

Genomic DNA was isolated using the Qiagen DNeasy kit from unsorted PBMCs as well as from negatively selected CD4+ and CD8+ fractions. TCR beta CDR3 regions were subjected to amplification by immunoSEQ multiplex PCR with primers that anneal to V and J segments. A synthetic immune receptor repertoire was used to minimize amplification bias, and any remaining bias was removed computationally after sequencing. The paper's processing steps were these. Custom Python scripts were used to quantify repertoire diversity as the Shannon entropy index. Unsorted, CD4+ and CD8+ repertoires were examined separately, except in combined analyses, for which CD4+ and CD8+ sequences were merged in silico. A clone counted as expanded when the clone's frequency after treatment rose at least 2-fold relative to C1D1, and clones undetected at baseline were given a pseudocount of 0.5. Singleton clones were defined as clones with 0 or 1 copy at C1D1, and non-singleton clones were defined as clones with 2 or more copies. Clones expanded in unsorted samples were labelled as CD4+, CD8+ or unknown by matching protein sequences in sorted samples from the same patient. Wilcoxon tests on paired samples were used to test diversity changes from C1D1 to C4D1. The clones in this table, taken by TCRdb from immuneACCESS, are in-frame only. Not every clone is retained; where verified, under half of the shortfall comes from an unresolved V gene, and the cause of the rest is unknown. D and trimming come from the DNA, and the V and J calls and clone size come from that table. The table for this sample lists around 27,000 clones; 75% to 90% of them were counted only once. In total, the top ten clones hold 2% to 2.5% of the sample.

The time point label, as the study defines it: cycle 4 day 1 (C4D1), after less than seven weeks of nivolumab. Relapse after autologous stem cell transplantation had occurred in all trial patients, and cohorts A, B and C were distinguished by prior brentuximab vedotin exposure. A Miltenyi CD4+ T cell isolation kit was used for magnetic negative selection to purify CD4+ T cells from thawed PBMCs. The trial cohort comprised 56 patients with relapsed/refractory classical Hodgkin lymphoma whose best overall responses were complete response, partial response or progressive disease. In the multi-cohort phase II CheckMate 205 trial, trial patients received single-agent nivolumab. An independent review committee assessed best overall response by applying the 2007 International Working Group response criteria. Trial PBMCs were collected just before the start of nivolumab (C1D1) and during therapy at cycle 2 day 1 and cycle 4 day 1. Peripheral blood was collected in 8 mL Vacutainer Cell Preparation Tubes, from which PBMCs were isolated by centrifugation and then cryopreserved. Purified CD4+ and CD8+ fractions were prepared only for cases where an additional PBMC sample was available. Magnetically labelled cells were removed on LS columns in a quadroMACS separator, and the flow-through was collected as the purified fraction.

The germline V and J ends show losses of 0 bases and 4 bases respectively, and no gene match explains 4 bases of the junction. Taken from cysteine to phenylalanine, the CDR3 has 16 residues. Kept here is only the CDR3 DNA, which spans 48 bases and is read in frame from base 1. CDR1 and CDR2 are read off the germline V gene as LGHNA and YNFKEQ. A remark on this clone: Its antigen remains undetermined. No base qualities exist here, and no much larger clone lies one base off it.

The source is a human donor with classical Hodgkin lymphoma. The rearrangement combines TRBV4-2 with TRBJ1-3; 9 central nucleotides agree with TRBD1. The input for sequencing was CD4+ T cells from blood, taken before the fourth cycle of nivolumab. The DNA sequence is TGTGCCAGCAGCCAAGATCCAGGGACAGGGGGAAACACCATATATTTT. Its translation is CASSQDPGTGGNTIYF.